The 32 T cell receptor beta chains reported below all come from one sample, sequenced in a study of cytomegalovirus exposure and HLA in healthy donors. 60 Vbeta and 13 Jbeta primers were used in PCR. The table came from immunoSEQ multiplex PCR; TCRdb's copy has only in-frame clones and leaves some out. The repertoire shows 60,000 to 90,000 clones; the top ten hold roughly 4.7%. Material for sequencing was PBMCs. The source is a woman between 40 and 55 years old in good health and CMV-seropositive.

The J gene is TRBJ2-5, the V gene TRBV6-5; 8 nucleotides agree with TRBD1. The CDR3 has 14 residues. Germline-derived CDR1 and CDR2 are MNHEY and SVGAGI. V trimming: 4 bases; J trimming: 5 bases; junction bases outside the gene matches: 6. The CDR3 reads CASSFQGAVETQYF. The CDR3 nucleotides read TGTGCCAGCAGTTTTCAGGGGGCAGTGGAGACCCAGTACTTC.

The chain couples TRBV5-1 to TRBJ2-1; D uncertain. This CDR3 is built from 15 residues. V was clipped by 2 bases and J by 5 bases, with 14 bases between them. Germline assignment: CDR1 SGHRS and CDR2 YFSETQ. The CDR3 DNA follows: TGCGCCAGCAGCTTTGGCTATCCAGAGGACAATGAGCAGTTCTTC. Its translation: CASSFGYPEDNEQFF.

The V gene is TRBV11-2, the J gene TRBJ2-5; tentatively, D is TRBD2 (6 bases). The V and J ends lost 1 base and 13 bases respectively, with 13 bases between them. The CDR3 spans 12 residues. Germline values: CDR1 SGHAT, CDR2 FQNNGV. The CDR3 nucleotides are TGTGCCAGCAGCTTAGTAGCGGAACTCGTGTACTTC. Its translation: CASSLVAELVYF.

The chain uses TRBV18 and TRBJ2-1, with no clear D. V was clipped by 4 bases and J by 7 bases, with 14 bases between them. The CDR3 totals 14 residues. Germline CDR1 reads KGHSH; CDR2 reads LQKENI. The CDR3 loop reads CASSLSDNRNEQFF. The CDR3 nucleotides are TGTGCCAGCTCACTATCCGACAATAGGAATGAGCAGTTCTTC. Variable domain in full (rest from reference TRBV18 and TRBJ2-1): NAGVMQNPRHLVRRRGQEARLRCSPMKGHSHVYWYRQLPEEGLKFMVYLQKENIIDESGMPKERFSAEFPKEGPSILRIQQVVRGDSAAYFCASSLSDNRNEQFFGPGTRLTVL.

J is TRBJ1-4 and V is TRBV27, with 8 nucleotides matching TRBD1. Germline assignment: CDR1 MNHEY and CDR2 SMNVEV (reference sequence). This CDR3 contains 14 residues. After removal of 2 bases from V and 7 bases from J, the junction contained 3 bases not matched to a gene. CDR3 region: CASSLDRGGEKLFF. CDR3 nucleotides: TGTGCCAGCAGTTTAGACAGGGGCGGTGAAAAACTGTTTTTT.

The gene calls are TRBV18 and TRBJ2-3; the match to TRBD1 covers 11 bases. The J segment lost 5 bases and the V segment lost 5 bases, leaving 3 bases of the junction unmatched. From germline, CDR1 is KGHSH and CDR2 LQKENI. This CDR3 contains 14 residues. In nucleotides, the CDR3 is TGTGCCAGCTCAGCCGGGACAGGGGGAGATACGCAGTATTTT. It specifies CASSAGTGGDTQYF.

In the case of this clone: A junction end diverges from the germline sequence, so it may reflect a read error. The same CDR3 also results from other DNA sequences found in this sample. The rearrangement links TRBV4-1 to TRBJ2-2, with TRBD1 as a possible D gene (6 bases). CDR3 length equals 14 residues. Germline CDR1 reads MGHRA; CDR2 reads YSYEKL. In DNA form, the CDR3 reads TGCGCCAGCAGTCAAGAAGGGGGACGCCAAGAGCTGTTTTTT. Translated: CASSQEGGRQELFF.

The chain couples TRBV11-2 to TRBJ2-1; 10 nucleotides line up with TRBD2. Germline V gene data show CDR1 as SGHAT and CDR2 as FQNNGV. J gave up 6 bases and V 5 bases, and 19 bases lay outside the gene matches. This CDR3 is 19 amino acids long. The CDR3 region is CASSPRSSGGLQFGNEQFF. The CDR3 coding sequence is TGTGCCAGCAGCCCCCGGAGTAGCGGGGGGCTTCAATTTGGCAATGAGCAGTTCTTC.

The chain is built from TRBV5-6 and TRBJ1-1; maybe TRBD1 (6 bases). Looked up from germline, CDR1 is SGHDT and CDR2 is YYEEEE. Trimming stripped 0 bases from V and 0 bases from J, with 15 bases between. The CDR3 runs 17 residues. The DNA for the CDR3 is TGTGCCAGCAGCTTGGTTGGTTCCAGGGGATTGAACACTGAAGCTTTCTTT. Its protein is CASSLVGSRGLNTEAFF.

This clone registers medium-sized by frequency. V is TRBV6-1 and J is TRBJ1-4, with 10 bases aligning to TRBD1. Trimming took 2 bases from V and 7 from J; bases not matched to a gene: 4. The CDR3 has 15 amino acids. Germline loops: CDR1 MNHNS, CDR2 SASEGT. The CDR3 spells CASSEQTGGVEKLFF. CDR3 nucleotides: TGTGCCAGCAGTGAACAGACAGGGGGCGTTGAAAAACTGTTTTTT.

The J gene is TRBJ1-5, the V gene TRBV7-2; D gene ambiguous. Germline CDR1 SGHTA, CDR2 FQGNSA. V lost 5 bases and J 3 bases, leaving 5 bases between the germline ends. This CDR3 is 12 amino acids long. The CDR3 spells CASSQDNQPQHF. CDR3 nucleotide sequence: TGTGCCAGCAGCCAGGACAATCAGCCCCAGCATTTT.

The chain carries TRBV15 and TRBJ1-2; D perhaps matches TRBD1 (5 bases). The V gene lost 1 base and the J gene lost 8 bases, with 8 bases spanning the gap. Germline CDR1 reads LNHNV; CDR2 reads YYDKDF (reference sequence). This CDR3 has 12 amino acids. The CDR3 protein is CATSRARGGYTF. In DNA, the CDR3 is TGTGCCACCAGCAGAGCTAGGGGAGGCTACACCTTC. Full variable domain (rest looked up from reference TRBV15 and TRBJ1-2): DAMVIQNPRYQVTQFGKPVTLSCSQTLNHNVMYWYQQKSSQAPKLLFHYYDKDFNNEADTPDNFQSRRPNTSFCFLDIRSPGLGDTAMYLCATSRARGGYTFGSGTRLTVV.

This rearrangement joins TRBV4-3 to TRBJ1-1; no clear D. CDR1 is LGHNA, CDR2 YSLEER, per germline. The CDR3 is 14 amino acids. The V end lost 4 bases, the J end lost 0 bases, and 9 bases lay between the germline ends. The CDR3 DNA is TGCGCCAGCAGCCTACGGTCTATGAACACTGAAGCTTTCTTT. This translates into CASSLRSMNTEAFF.

J is TRBJ1-5 and V is TRBV9, with D possibly TRBD1 on 5 matching bases. CDR1 is SGDLS, CDR2 YYNGEE, per germline. Trimming shortened V by 0 bases and J by 7 bases, and 14 bases separated the two germline ends. The CDR3 has 15 residues. The CDR3 loop reads CASSVVGGVGQPQHF. CDR3 nucleotide sequence: TGTGCCAGCAGCGTAGTGGGAGGGGTGGGACAGCCCCAGCATTTT.

The CDR3 region is CASSRGYGYTF. DNA of the CDR3: TGTGCCAGCAGTCGAGGCTATGGCTACACCTTC. The rearrangement uses TRBV28 and TRBJ1-2; no clear D gene. The CDR3 has 11 amino acids. Trimming cost V 5 bases and J 4 bases, with 5 bases left between them. Germline V gene sequence: CDR1 MDHEN, CDR2 SYDVKM.

The rearrangement joins TRBV5-1 to TRBJ2-5; a possible D gene is TRBD2 (7 bases). TRBJ2-7 matches the DNA end more closely, so the J call is doubtful. Germline V CDR1 and CDR2: SGHRS, YFSETQ. The CDR3 has 14 residues. In DNA, the CDR3 is TGCGCCAGCAGCGACGGGGGGCAGTATGGCGAGCAGTACTTC. As protein: CASSDGGQYGEQYF.

The V and J genes are TRBV5-1 and TRBJ2-1; D is ambiguous. The CDR3 has 11 residues. The V end lost 1 base, the J end lost 10 bases, and 6 bases lay between the germline ends. In germline, CDR1 is SGHRS, CDR2 YFSETQ. CDR3 amino acids: CASSLSSEQFF. The CDR3 DNA is TGCGCCAGCAGCTTGAGCTCGGAGCAGTTCTTC.

The rearrangement joins TRBV6-5 to TRBJ2-5, with a possible D match to TRBD1 (5 bases). Germline V gene lookup returns CDR1 MNHEY and CDR2 SVGAGI. This CDR3 is 13 amino acids long. V was trimmed by 6 bases and J by 4 bases, leaving 12 bases between them. CDR3 bases: TGTGCCAGCAGCACGACAGTCCTAGAGACCCAGTACTTC. Encoded protein: CASSTTVLETQYF.

The gene calls are TRBV18 and TRBJ1-1, with D perhaps matching TRBD1 (5 bases). This CDR3 has 15 residues. V gave up 4 bases and J gave up 0 bases, with 12 bases separating them. Looked up from germline, CDR1 is KGHSH and CDR2 is LQKENI. The CDR3 loop is CASSRIQDLNTEAFF. DNA of the CDR3: TGTGCCAGCTCACGAATACAGGATTTGAACACTGAAGCTTTCTTT.

V usage is TRBV6-6 and J usage is TRBJ2-5; D is perhaps TRBD1 (5 bases). Trimming took 0 bases from V and 2 from J, leaving 10 bases between them. The CDR3 loop spans 15 amino acids. Germline assignment: CDR1 MNHNY and CDR2 SVGAGI (reference sequence). CDR3 in DNA: TGTGCCAGCAGTTACTCGACAGAAAATCAAGAGACCCAGTACTTC. It encodes CASSYSTENQETQYF.

The genes are TRBV6-1 and TRBJ1-2; 7 bases match TRBD1. This CDR3 is built from 11 residues. With 6 bases clipped from V and 5 bases from J, the junction kept 0 bases outside the gene matches. Germline assignment: CDR1 MNHNS and CDR2 SASEGT. The CDR3 spells CASRTGYGYTF. The CDR3, as DNA: TGTGCCAGCAGGACAGGGTATGGCTACACCTTC.

The rearrangement uses TRBV13 and TRBJ2-3; 11 bases match TRBD2. This CDR3 contains 19 residues. From germline, CDR1 is PRHDT and CDR2 FYEKMQ (reference sequence). The J segment lost 2 bases and the V segment lost 0 bases, leaving 10 bases of the junction unmatched. DNA of the CDR3: TGTGCCAGCAGCTTAGGTAGACTAGCGGGGTCTGTAGACACAGATACGCAGTATTTT. This codes for CASSLGRLAGSVDTDTQYF.

The chain uses TRBV5-4 and TRBJ2-3; 7 bases line up with TRBD1. The CDR3 length is 15 residues. CDR1 SGHNT and CDR2 YYREEE come from the germline V gene (reference sequence). V shed 4 bases, J shed 4 bases, and the junction held 9 bases outside the gene matches. In DNA form, the CDR3 reads TGTGCCAGCAGCCCTACAGGGGTCCGGGCAGATACGCAGTATTTT. The encoded protein is CASSPTGVRADTQYF.

The chain employs TRBV7-6 and TRBJ1-6; D ambiguous. This CDR3 comprises 12 residues. Germline CDR1 and CDR2: SGHVS and FNYEAQ. Trimming cost V 5 bases and J 9 bases, with 8 bases left between them. The CDR3 nucleotides are TGTGCCAGCAGCCCCCCGGGTTCACCCCTCCACTTT. It codes for CASSPPGSPLHF.

J is TRBJ1-1 and V is TRBV25-1; possibly TRBD1 for D (6 bases). The germline V gene encodes CDR1 MGHDK and CDR2 SYGVNS. This CDR3 region has 13 residues. V shed 3 bases and J shed 8 bases, with 13 bases lying between them. In nucleotides, the CDR3 is TGTGCCAGCAGTGACTACACCGGGACAGAAGCTTTCTTT. It codes for CASSDYTGTEAFF.

This sequence joins TRBV4-3 and TRBJ2-2; D is unresolved. Deletions cut 7 bases from V and 1 base from J, with 19 bases between. The CDR3 extends over 17 amino acids. The germline gives CDR1 LGHNA, CDR2 YSLEER. CDR3 DNA sequence: TGCGCCAGCACCCCATTCTCATACGGCGGGAACACCGGGGAGCTGTTTTTT. Its translation is CASTPFSYGGNTGELFF.

The chain employs TRBV28 and TRBJ2-1, with TRBD1 identical over 7 bases. CDR1 is MDHEN and CDR2 is SYDVKM in the germline V gene. The CDR3 runs to 17 residues. The junction had 18 bases not matched to a gene; V was cut back by 5 bases and J by 8 bases. CDR3: CASSPTGKVSFLDEQFF. Written as DNA, the CDR3 is TGTGCCAGCAGTCCGACAGGGAAGGTCAGTTTTTTGGATGAGCAGTTCTTC.

V is TRBV6-6 and J is TRBJ2-5, with a tentative D call TRBD1 (6 bases). The J call may be mistaken, given a closer DNA end match to TRBJ2-7. CDR1 and CDR2 from the germline V gene are MNHNY and SVGAGI (reference sequence). CDR3 size: 14 residues. The CDR3 loop reads CASRPRDTYYEQYF. In DNA form, the CDR3 reads TGTGCCAGCAGACCCCGGGACACTTACTACGAGCAGTACTTC.

This chain connects TRBV28 to TRBJ2-7; 8 bases fit TRBD1. The CDR3 is 13 amino acids. Germline trimming cut 8 bases from V and 2 bases from J; bases unmatched to any gene: 5. CDR1 MDHEN and CDR2 SYDVKM come from the germline V gene. The CDR3 DNA reads TGTGCCAGCGGGACAGGAAACACCTACGAGCAGTACTTC. This translates into CASGTGNTYEQYF.

This sequence joins TRBV27 and TRBJ2-5; maybe TRBD2 (5 bases). The J call may be wrong; the DNA end is better matched by TRBJ2-7. Looked up from germline, CDR1 is MNHEY and CDR2 is SMNVEV (reference sequence). This CDR3 comprises 14 residues. Here the CDR3 DNA reads TGTGCCAGCAGTTTTAGTAGCGCCTCCTACGAGCAGTACTTC. Translation gives CASSFSSASYEQYF.

The chain combines TRBV19 with TRBJ1-2; D is unresolved. The CDR3 runs 14 residues. Between the trimmed V and J ends, which lost 5 bases and 4 bases, there was a span of 14 bases. Germline CDR1 LNHDA, CDR2 SQIVND (reference sequence). CDR3 in amino acids: CASSPQWETYGYTF. The CDR3 coding sequence is TGTGCCAGTAGTCCCCAATGGGAGACCTATGGCTACACCTTC.

The V and J genes are TRBV7-6 and TRBJ1-2; D perhaps matches TRBD1 (6 bases). Trimming shortened V by 1 base and J by 8 bases, and 11 bases separated the two germline ends. Per germline, CDR1 SGHVS and CDR2 FNYEAQ. The CDR3 loop spans 13 amino acids. The CDR3 sequence is CASSLGAGVGYTF. The CDR3 DNA is TGTGCCAGCAGCTTAGGGGCAGGGGTCGGCTACACCTTC.